This T cell receptor (beta chain) was observed in a study of blood T cell repertoires in COVID-19. Whole-study context: Samples came from the United States, Italy and Spain, spanning acute and convalescent COVID-19. PBMCs, B-cell-depleted T cells, or T cells were the source of the cDNA or gDNA that made up the material.

Many counts were recorded for this clone. The authors' processing: Estimation of nucleated cell counts relied on the amplification of reference gene primers. The table came from immunoSEQ multiplex PCR; TCRdb's copy has only in-frame clones and leaves some out. V, J and clone size derive from that table, while D and trimming were established from the DNA sequence. The sample includes under 200,000 clones, roughly 89% seen only once; the top ten take around 3.9%. The CDR3 loop spans 16 amino acids. The V gene's germline CDR1 is LNHDA and CDR2 SQIVND (reference sequence). Losses at the gene ends were 2 bases for V and 1 base for J; bases not matched to a gene: 6.

This clonotype was obtained from a woman aged 55-70 years who had recovered from COVID-19. The sequenced sample was peripheral blood. The chain is built from TRBV19 and TRBJ1-2; 8 nucleotides agree with TRBD1. The DNA for the CDR3 is TGTGCCAGTAGTATACAGGGGGCATCCCGTAACTATGGCTACACCTTC. Its translation is CASSIQGASRNYGYTF.